The 24 T cell receptor beta chains presented below share a single source sample, sequenced in a study of technical replicates of blood from a few donors. Here immunoSEQ multiplex PCR was the method, and the copy in TCRdb shows in-frame clones only, minus some. The sample carries roughly 100,000 clones, 85% to 95% recorded once. The sample taken for sequencing was T cells isolated from PBMCs. These receptors originate from a human donor in good health.

This clone came up once. The J gene is TRBJ2-1, the V gene TRBV18; D is unresolved. V was shortened by 6 bases and J by 7 bases, with 7 bases between the two germline ends. Germline lookup yields CDR1 KGHSH and CDR2 LQKENI. The CDR3 covers 11 residues. The CDR3 sequence is CASSRQNEQFF. CDR3 DNA: TGTGCCAGCTCGCGACAAAATGAGCAGTTCTTC.

The V and J genes are TRBV25-1 and TRBJ1-6; D uncertain. The germline gives CDR1 MGHDK, CDR2 SYGVNS. V dropped 10 bases and J dropped 6 bases, with 13 bases sitting between them. The CDR3 runs 13 residues. The CDR3 loop reads CATTARTNSPLHF. CDR3 DNA: TGTGCCACCACCGCTAGAACTAATTCACCCCTCCACTTT. Drawing the rest from reference TRBV25-1 and TRBJ1-6, the complete variable domain is EADIYQTPRYLVIGTGKKITLECSQTMGHDKMYWYQQDPGMELHLIHYSYGVNSTEKGDLSSESTVSRIRTEHFPLTLESARPSHTSQYLCATTARTNSPLHFGNGTRLTVT.

CDR3 residues: CASSLPDRGITDTQYF. CDR3 DNA: TGTGCCAGCAGCCTACCGGACAGGGGGATAACAGATACGCAGTATTTT. V is TRBV7-9 and J is TRBJ2-3; 10 positions match TRBD1. In germline, CDR1 is SEHNR, CDR2 FQNEAQ (reference sequence). With 5 bases clipped from V and 3 bases from J, the junction kept 8 bases outside the gene matches. There are 16 residues in the CDR3.

V is TRBV11-2 and J is TRBJ1-5; a possible D gene is TRBD1 (6 bases). There are 16 residues in the CDR3. V was clipped by 2 bases and J by 7 bases, with 18 bases between them. Germline V gene lookup returns CDR1 SGHAT and CDR2 FQNNGV. In DNA, the CDR3 is TGTGCCAGCAGCTTATTATCGGGGGGCAGAGGCCAGCCCCAGCATTTT. As protein: CASSLLSGGRGQPQHF.

The rearrangement links TRBV29-1 to TRBJ1-2, with 9 positions matching TRBD1. Germline V gives CDR1 SQVTM, CDR2 ANQGSEA. The CDR3 covers 12 residues. The ends lost 7 bases at V and 8 bases at J; junction bases unmatched: 8. DNA of the CDR3: TGCAGCGACAAACAGGGGGCGCAGGGCTACACCTTC. Residues: CSDKQGAQGYTF.

As DNA, the CDR3 is TGTGCCAGCAGTTACTACAGTAGCGGGAAGAGGGAGACCCAGTACTTC. Amino acids: CASSYYSSGKRETQYF. The chain couples TRBV6-5 to TRBJ2-5; 8 bases line up with TRBD2. In germline, CDR1 is MNHEY, CDR2 SVGAGI. V lost 1 base and J lost 5; bases outside the gene matches: 9. The CDR3 loop spans 16 amino acids.

The table lists this clone with a count of one. The chain recombines TRBV2 with TRBJ2-7; tentative D call: TRBD1 (5 bases). The V end was cut by 7 bases, the J end by 5 bases, with 12 bases between. The CDR3 runs 12 residues. Germline V gene data show CDR1 as SNHLY and CDR2 as FYNNEI. CDR3 sequence (DNA): TGTGCCAGCAATCAGGGTTTCGACGAGCAGTACTTC. It encodes CASNQGFDEQYF.

This rearrangement joins TRBV7-9 to TRBJ1-3; 8 nucleotides line up with TRBD1. The CDR3 has 15 residues. The germline V gene has CDR1 SEHNR and CDR2 FQNEAQ (reference sequence). With V trimmed by 6 bases and J by 2 bases, 6 bases remained unmatched. The CDR3 sequence is CASRQGTGAGNTIYF. As DNA, the CDR3 is TGTGCCAGCAGACAAGGGACAGGAGCTGGAAACACCATATATTTT. The full variable domain, completed using reference TRBV7-9 and TRBJ1-3, is DTGVSQNPRHKITKRGQNVTFRCDPISEHNRLYWYRQTLGQGPEFLTYFQNEAQLEKSRLLSDRFSAERPKGSFSTLEIQRTEQGDSAMYLCASRQGTGAGNTIYFGEGSWLTVV.

The chain uses TRBV7-8 and TRBJ2-1, with D maybe TRBD1 (5 bases). This CDR3 contains 12 residues. CDR1 is SGHVS and CDR2 is FQNEAQ in the germline V gene. Trimming cost V 4 bases and J 10 bases, with 11 bases left between them. CDR3: CASSYLKGEQFF. The DNA of the CDR3 is TGTGCCAGCAGCTATCTAAAGGGGGAGCAGTTCTTC.

This chain joins TRBV4-3 and TRBJ1-4; D is unclear. Trimming took off 5 bases at V and 0 bases at J, with 10 bases between the two ends. Per germline, CDR1 LGHNA and CDR2 YSLEER. This CDR3 is built from 15 residues. Written as DNA, the CDR3 is TGCGCCAGCAGCGCAACAGCCGCAACTAATGAAAAACTGTTTTTT. Translated, it gives CASSATAATNEKLFF.

A few counts support this clone. The gene calls are TRBV19 and TRBJ1-1; TRBD1 matches at 8 bases. The CDR3 spans 14 residues. The V gene's germline CDR1 is LNHDA and CDR2 SQIVND (reference sequence). V lost 5 bases and J lost 4; bases outside the gene matches: 6. The chain's CDR3 is CASSEQGGGTEAFF. The CDR3 DNA is TGTGCCAGTAGTGAACAGGGGGGGGGCACTGAAGCTTTCTTT.

This clone was observed a single time. The genes are TRBV7-3 and TRBJ1-1; D may be TRBD1 (5 bases). CDR3 size: 15 residues. With 4 bases removed from V and 7 bases from J, the gap between germline ends came to 19 bases. The V gene's germline CDR1 is SGHTA and CDR2 FQGTGA. The CDR3 region is CASSSGGWGEDEAFF. CDR3 nucleotides: TGTGCCAGCAGCTCCGGAGGGTGGGGGGAAGATGAAGCTTTCTTT.

V is TRBV5-4 and J is TRBJ2-7; TRBD1 matches 8 bases. J lost 5 bases, V lost 0 bases, and 7 bases had no gene match. CDR3 size: 15 residues. CDR1 SGHNT and CDR2 YYREEE come from the germline V gene (reference sequence). Written as DNA, the CDR3 is TGTGCCAGCAGCTTGGACGGACAGGGATTCGACGAGCAGTACTTC. Translated: CASSLDGQGFDEQYF.

The chain carries TRBV18 and TRBJ2-7; TRBD1 might be the D (7 bases). The ends were cut back, 4 bases at V and 2 bases at J, with 15 bases in the middle. This CDR3 has 15 residues. The germline gives CDR1 KGHSH, CDR2 LQKENI. The CDR3 protein is CASSRGTERPYEQYF. CDR3 sequence (DNA): TGTGCCAGCTCACGCGGGACAGAACGACCCTACGAGCAGTACTTC.

V and J are TRBV28 and TRBJ2-5, with 7 positions matching TRBD1. Germline CDR1 MDHEN, CDR2 SYDVKM. This CDR3 has 16 residues. The ends lost 6 bases at V and 2 bases at J; junction bases unmatched: 12. This CDR3 is CASSGLTGVRQETQYF. In DNA form, the CDR3 reads TGTGCCAGCAGCGGACTCACAGGGGTAAGGCAAGAGACCCAGTACTTC. Full variable domain (remainder filled in from reference TRBV28 and TRBJ2-5): DVKVTQSSRYLVKRTGEKVFLECVQDMDHENMFWYRQDPGLGLRLIYFSYDVKMKEKGDIPEGYSVSREKKERFSLILESASTNQTSMYLCASSGLTGVRQETQYFGPGTRLLVL.

The CDR3 here is CASSQVRDYLPYEQYF. CDR3 DNA sequence: TGTGCCAGCAGCCAAGTAAGAGACTATCTCCCCTACGAGCAGTACTTC. The V gene is TRBV4-2, the J gene TRBJ2-7; possible D gene TRBD2, 5 bases. The length of the CDR3 is 16 residues. Germline V lookup: CDR1 LGHNA, CDR2 YNFKEQ. V was shortened by 1 base and J by 2 bases, with 15 bases between the two germline ends.

V gene TRBV10-1 combines with J gene TRBJ2-7, with 11 bases fitting TRBD2. There are 14 residues in the CDR3. The germline V gene encodes CDR1 WNHNN and CDR2 SYGVQD (reference sequence). Trimming took 6 bases from V and 0 from J; bases not matched to a gene: 1. The CDR3 loop is CASRLAGDSYEQYF. CDR3 nucleotides: TGCGCCAGCAGACTAGCGGGAGACTCCTACGAGCAGTACTTC.

V and J are TRBV7-9 and TRBJ2-7, with unresolved D. V shed 4 bases and J shed 0 bases, with 10 bases lying between them. This CDR3 has 14 amino acids. Germline V gene lookup returns CDR1 SEHNR and CDR2 FQNEAQ (reference sequence). The DNA for the CDR3 is TGTGCCAGCAGCTATGGCAGCGACTCCTACGAGCAGTACTTC. Residues: CASSYGSDSYEQYF.

The chain combines TRBV18 with TRBJ2-7, with 7 bases aligning to TRBD1. Germline V gene data show CDR1 as KGHSH and CDR2 as LQKENI. V shed 2 bases and J 3 bases; nucleotides not matched to a gene: 7. CDR3 length: 15 residues. CDR3 nucleotides: TGTGCCAGCTCACCAACCTATGGGACAGTCTACGAGCAGTACTTC. Translation: CASSPTYGTVYEQYF.

The gene calls are TRBV28 and TRBJ1-3; no definite D call. The CDR3 runs to 14 residues. CDR1 and CDR2 from the germline V gene are MDHEN and SYDVKM. Trimming stripped 5 bases from V and 0 bases from J, with 8 bases between. CDR3 DNA sequence: TGTGCCAGCAGTCCAGGAAACTCTGGAAACACCATATATTTT. It codes for CASSPGNSGNTIYF.

The CDR3 reads CASSLEGGLQETQYF. Here the CDR3 DNA reads TGCGCCAGCAGCTTGGAAGGCGGGCTCCAAGAGACCCAGTACTTC. This rearrangement joins TRBV5-1 to TRBJ2-5, with D perhaps TRBD2 (5 bases). The CDR3 has 15 residues. The V end was cut by 0 bases, the J end by 1 base, with 10 bases between. CDR1 and CDR2 (germline): SGHRS, YFSETQ.

The CDR3 loop reads CASTPPGTDTQYF. The CDR3 DNA reads TGTGCCAGCACCCCTCCCGGCACAGATACGCAGTATTTT. This chain uses TRBV6-5 with TRBJ2-3, with D uncertain. In germline, CDR1 is MNHEY, CDR2 SVGAGI. The CDR3 has 13 amino acids. V lost 7 bases, J lost 1 base, and 9 bases lay in between.

This clone has only one observation. This chain links TRBV7-9 with TRBJ1-2; D ambiguous. This CDR3 contains 12 residues. Per the germline V gene, CDR1 is SEHNR and CDR2 is FQNEAQ (reference sequence). Trimming took off 2 bases at V and 12 bases at J, with 13 bases between the two ends. CDR3 sequence reads: CASSLSDTPHTF. The CDR3, as DNA: TGTGCCAGCAGCTTATCTGACACCCCTCACACCTTC.

The chain recombines TRBV4-3 with TRBJ2-2, with D possibly matching TRBD2 (7 bases). Trimming removed 0 bases from V and 7 bases from J, with 21 bases in between. The CDR3 sequence is 18 residues long. CDR1 is LGHNA, CDR2 YSLEER, per germline. CDR3 nucleotides: TGCGCCAGCAGCCAAGATAGTCCTACAGGGCTAGCGGTCGGGGAGCTGTTTTTT. It translates to CASSQDSPTGLAVGELFF.